The source of this T cell receptor beta chain is a study of T-cell memory formation after mild COVID-19. The wider study: The study found TCR clusters largely donor specific.

Barcoded TCR alpha and TCR beta cDNA libraries with UMIs came from 5'RACE using constant-segment primers. MiXCR, applied by TCRdb to the 5' RACE reads, yields one record per CDR3 protein. The sample records 250,000 to 400,000 distinct CDR3 sequences, around an eighth being singletons. The germline CDR1 and CDR2 sequences are MGHRA and YSYEKL. This CDR3 is 17 amino acids long. The germline V and J ends were trimmed by 1 base and 6 bases, with 22 bases remaining between them. This clonotype turned up a few times. The antigen is unknown. Findings of the study overall: Prior to infection, memory already included some responding clones, suggesting cross-reactive memory joined. Contracting clones from day 15 to 85 had balanced CD4/CD8; later expanders favoured CD4+.

Sequencing used PBMCs or a T cell subset sorted from them (not recorded which). The genes are TRBV4-1 and TRBJ2-7; either TRBD1 or TRBD2 may fit D (5 bases each). This sequence originates from a man aged 18 to 29 who had mild COVID-19 (a few samples of this study predate the infection). Cell type and time point are not known. The CDR3 bases are TGCGCCAGCAGCCAAGTTACCCCCAGAGGGACCTCGAGCGAGCAGTACTTC. Translating gives CASSQVTPRGTSSEQYF.